The 27 T cell receptor beta chains given below trace back to one sample, sequenced in a study of patients and donors after allogeneic stem cell transplantation. One entry per CDR3 protein results from TCRdb running MiXCR on the RT-PCR reads. The sample lists roughly 230,000 distinct CDR3 sequences, around 14% occurring once. Sequenced: blood, either unsorted or a sorted T cell fraction (not recorded which). The receptor set was obtained from a human donor who was either an allogeneic HSCT recipient or a stem cell or donor lymphocyte infusion donor (not recorded which). It is not recorded whose cells these are; they may come from a transplant donor.

The chain couples TRBV4-1 to TRBJ1-5, with D hard to call. Looked up from germline, CDR1 is MGHRA and CDR2 is YSYEKL. V was cut by 3 bases and J by 1 base, with 13 bases left in between. This CDR3 has 16 residues. The CDR3 nucleotides read TGCGCCAGCAGCCATCAAGAAGTCAGGAGCAATCAGCCCCAGCATTTT. It yields the protein CASSHQEVRSNQPQHF.

This clonotype has at least ten counts. V gene TRBV23-1 combines with J gene TRBJ1-6; TRBD1 matches 8 bases. TRBV23-1 counts as an open reading frame of uncertain function. The CDR3 runs to 17 residues. J gave up 7 bases and V 3 bases, and 11 bases lay outside the gene matches. CDR3 amino acids: CASSHRRGGQENSPLHF. CDR3 bases: TGCGCCAGCAGTCACAGGAGGGGGGGACAGGAGAATTCACCCCTCCACTTT.

This chain connects TRBV4-2 to TRBJ2-1, with D unclear. Germline lookup yields CDR1 LGHNA and CDR2 YNFKEQ. V dropped 0 bases and J dropped 9 bases, with 12 bases sitting between them. There are 14 residues in the CDR3. The CDR3: CASSQDAMVGEQFF. The CDR3 DNA follows: TGTGCCAGCAGCCAAGATGCTATGGTCGGTGAGCAGTTCTTC.

This clonotype was picked up many times. The genes are TRBV3-1 and TRBJ1-1; weak D call: TRBD1 (5 bases). Germline V lookup: CDR1 LGHDT, CDR2 YNNKEL (reference sequence). Trimming removed 4 bases from V and 2 bases from J, with 11 bases in between. CDR3 length: 14 amino acids. DNA of the CDR3: TGTGCCAGCAGCCGTCGGGACCTTAACACTGAAGCTTTCTTT. It is translated as CASSRRDLNTEAFF.

This clonotype showed up many times. The J gene is TRBJ2-1, the V gene TRBV12-3 or TRBV12-4; 7 nucleotides match TRBD2. The CDR3 runs 16 residues. V lost 5 bases to trimming and J lost 5 bases; unmatched junction nucleotides: 12. The CDR3 DNA reads TGTGCCAGCAGTCACCTTCGACCAGCGGGAAACAATGAGCAGTTCTTC. Protein sequence: CASSHLRPAGNNEQFF.

In its sample, this clonotype was seen many times. This chain links TRBV10-3 with TRBJ1-1; TRBD1 agrees at 8 bases. The CDR3 has 14 amino acids. J gave up 1 base and V 2 bases, and 0 bases lay outside the gene matches. Looked up from germline, CDR1 is ENHRY and CDR2 is SYGVKD. CDR3 protein: CAISEGQGNTEAFF. DNA of the CDR3: TGTGCCATCAGTGAGGGACAGGGGAACACTGAAGCTTTCTTT.

This rearrangement joins TRBV5-1 to TRBJ2-1; 9 positions match TRBD1. Germline assignment: CDR1 SGHRS and CDR2 YFSETQ. The CDR3 length is 11 residues. Trimming at V came to 4 bases and at J to 15 bases, leaving 5 bases not matched to a gene. The CDR3 bases are TGCGCCAGCAGCCAGGGACAGGGCACGTTCTTC. Translated, it gives CASSQGQGTFF.

The gene calls are TRBV20-1 and TRBJ2-7; perhaps TRBD1 as D (6 bases). Germline assignment: CDR1 DFQATT and CDR2 SNEGSKA (reference sequence). The CDR3 contains 16 residues. V was clipped by 2 bases and J by 8 bases, with 25 bases between them. CDR3 in amino acids: CSARSRQAAERTQQYF. The DNA for the CDR3 is TGCAGTGCTAGATCGCGACAGGCGGCTGAGAGAACCCAGCAGTACTTC.

This clonotype was detected a few times. This chain connects TRBV3-1 to TRBJ2-3; D is undetermined. In germline, CDR1 is LGHDT, CDR2 YNNKEL (reference sequence). This CDR3 spans 14 amino acids. Trimming took 1 base from V and 3 from J, leaving 8 bases between them. Here the CDR3 DNA reads TGTGCCAGCAGCCAAGCCCCCACTACAGATACGCAGTATTTT. Protein sequence: CASSQAPTTDTQYF.

This clonotype appeared many times. The chain has TRBV6-5 and TRBJ1-2; possibly TRBD1 for D (6 bases). In germline, CDR1 is MNHEY, CDR2 SVGAGI. V gave up 11 bases and J gave up 3 bases, with 13 bases separating them. The CDR3 spans 12 residues. The CDR3 nucleotides read TGTGCCCGGCCGGGGGGGCACTATGGCTACACCTTC. This sequence encodes CARPGGHYGYTF.

This clonotype showed up just a few times. V is TRBV6-2 or TRBV6-3 and J is TRBJ1-2; unclear D gene. Germline V gene lookup returns CDR1 MNHEY and CDR2 SVGEGT. This CDR3 has 15 residues. Trimming removed 2 bases from V and 8 bases from J, with 18 bases in between. The DNA of the CDR3 is TGTGCCAGCAGTTACCCTCCCATCTGGGCGGGAGGCTACACCTTC. Its translation is CASSYPPIWAGGYTF.

Only a few counts were recorded for this clonotype. This sequence joins TRBV2 and TRBJ2-7; 9 bases are shared with TRBD1. CDR3 length: 14 amino acids. Germline CDR1 and CDR2: SNHLY and FYNNEI. J was trimmed by 0 bases and V by 6 bases; bases with no gene match: 3. The CDR3 sequence: CASREQGASYEQYF. The CDR3 bases are TGTGCCAGCAGGGAACAGGGGGCCTCCTACGAGCAGTACTTC.

This clonotype was recorded at least ten times. The gene calls are TRBV20-1 and TRBJ1-1; D remains ambiguous. CDR1 DFQATT and CDR2 SNEGSKA come from the germline V gene (reference sequence). V was clipped by 6 bases and J by 3 bases, with 14 bases between them. There are 13 residues in the CDR3. CDR3 DNA sequence: TGCAGTGCCGAATTACAAATTTACACTGAAGCTTTCTTT. Its protein is CSAELQIYTEAFF.

This chain connects TRBV5-1 to TRBJ2-2, with a tentative D call TRBD1 (6 bases). This CDR3 spans 15 amino acids. Germline V lookup: CDR1 SGHRS, CDR2 YFSETQ. V shed 4 bases and J shed 0 bases, with 10 bases lying between them. The CDR3 here is CASSMGATNTGELFF. The CDR3 DNA reads TGCGCCAGCAGCATGGGGGCGACGAACACCGGGGAGCTGTTTTTT.

In this sample, this clonotype turned up a few times. The gene calls are TRBV5-1 and TRBJ1-1; TRBD1 matches at 8 bases. The J segment lost 4 bases and the V segment lost 8 bases, leaving 7 bases of the junction unmatched. The CDR3 runs 13 residues. The germline CDR1 and CDR2 sequences are SGHRS and YFSETQ. The CDR3 region is CASDRGDGTEAFF. The DNA of the CDR3 is TGCGCCAGTGACAGGGGCGACGGCACTGAAGCTTTCTTT.

The genes are TRBV7-2 and TRBJ2-5; the match to TRBD1 covers 10 bases. Germline values: CDR1 SGHTA, CDR2 FQGNSA. There are 15 residues in the CDR3. With 5 bases clipped from V and 5 bases from J, the junction kept 8 bases outside the gene matches. The CDR3 DNA sequence: TGTGCCAGCAGCACGGGACAGGGGACTAGGGAGACCCAGTACTTC. Its protein product is CASSTGQGTRETQYF. Full variable domain (missing parts from reference TRBV7-2 and TRBJ2-5): GAGVSQSPSNKVTEKGKDVELRCDPISGHTALYWYRQSLGQGLEFLIYFQGNSAPDKSGLPSDRFSAERTGGSVSTLTIQRTQQEDSAVYLCASSTGQGTRETQYFGPGTRLLVL.

V and J are TRBV29-1 and TRBJ2-1; TRBD2 aligns across 8 bases. This CDR3 is 14 amino acids long. In germline, CDR1 is SQVTM, CDR2 ANQGSEA. V was pared by 7 bases and J by 7 bases, with 12 bases of the junction left unmatched. The CDR3 region has the DNA TGCAGCGGTGCGGTGCTTAGCGGGAATAATGAGCAGTTCTTC. This encodes CSGAVLSGNNEQFF.

This clonotype was found many times. The rearrangement joins TRBV2 to TRBJ2-5; D uncertain. Trimming left V 10 bases short and J 6 bases short, with 24 bases between. Germline assignment: CDR1 SNHLY and CDR2 FYNNEI. The CDR3 is 15 residues long. The CDR3 loop is CATPPSQGLAQTQYF. DNA for the CDR3: TGTGCCACCCCTCCCTCGCAAGGTTTGGCGCAGACCCAGTACTTC.

This clonotype was detected ten times or more. The gene calls are TRBV5-1 and TRBJ1-2, with D uncertain. The CDR3 has 13 residues. Per the germline V gene, CDR1 is SGHRS and CDR2 is YFSETQ. Trimming took 4 bases from V and 3 from J, leaving 10 bases between them. The DNA for the CDR3 is TGCGCCAGCAGCCAGGTCCCGGACTATGGCTACACCTTC. Its translation: CASSQVPDYGYTF.

This chain uses TRBV5-6 with TRBJ1-1; a possible D gene is TRBD1 (5 bases). Germline loops: CDR1 SGHDT, CDR2 YYEEEE. Trimming left V 0 bases short and J 1 base short, with 10 bases between. This CDR3 contains 15 residues. Written as DNA, the CDR3 is TGTGCCAGCAGCTTGGGCGGGACGGGGAACACTGAAGCTTTCTTT. Its translation: CASSLGGTGNTEAFF.

This clonotype was observed at least ten times. The V gene is TRBV9, the J gene TRBJ2-2, with 7 nucleotides matching TRBD2. Looked up from germline, CDR1 is SGDLS and CDR2 is YYNGEE. V lost 4 bases and J lost 7; bases outside the gene matches: 10. The CDR3 consists of 15 residues. The CDR3 nucleotides read TGTGCCAGCAGCTCCCGGACTAGTTCCGGCGGGGAGCTGTTTTTT. Translation: CASSSRTSSGGELFF.

This clonotype was observed at least ten times. This chain joins TRBV4-3 and TRBJ2-3; the match to TRBD2 covers 9 bases. V lost 1 base, J lost 2 bases, and 7 bases stayed unmatched. The CDR3 sequence is 17 residues long. Germline V gene data show CDR1 as LGHNA and CDR2 as YSLEER. The CDR3 reads CASSQASSGDNTDTQYF. Written as DNA, the CDR3 is TGCGCCAGCAGCCAAGCCTCTAGCGGGGATAACACAGATACGCAGTATTTT.

In its sample, this clonotype was seen many times. The genes are TRBV5-1 and TRBJ2-3, with 8 bases aligning to TRBD1. Germline V gene sequence: CDR1 SGHRS, CDR2 YFSETQ. This CDR3 region has 16 residues. With V trimmed by 3 bases and J by 3 bases, 9 bases remained unmatched. CDR3 DNA sequence: TGCGCCAGCAGCTCCCTCAACAGGGGGGCTACAGATACGCAGTATTTT. Translation: CASSSLNRGATDTQYF.

This clonotype was counted ten times or more. The chain joins TRBV7-6 to TRBJ1-3; possibly TRBD1 for D (6 bases). V was cut by 2 bases and J by 4 bases, with 9 bases left in between. In germline, CDR1 is SGHVS, CDR2 FNYEAQ. The length of the CDR3 is 14 residues. The CDR3 DNA reads TGTGCCAGCAGCTTACAGGGGTCCGGAAACACCATATATTTT. This codes for CASSLQGSGNTIYF.

This clonotype was seen repeatedly, ten times or more. The V call is TRBV24-1, the J call TRBJ2-5, with D uncertain. The CDR3 spans 14 residues. The germline V gene encodes CDR1 KGHDR and CDR2 SFDVKD. The germline V and J ends were trimmed by 3 bases and 2 bases, with 9 bases remaining between them. Here the CDR3 DNA reads TGTGCCACCAGTGATCACACCAAACAAGAGACCCAGTACTTC. Amino acid sequence: CATSDHTKQETQYF.

The chain combines TRBV6-6 with TRBJ2-3; D is ambiguous. CDR3 length: 13 amino acids. Germline V CDR1 and CDR2: MNHNY, SVGAGI (reference sequence). Trimming took off 7 bases at V and 1 base at J, with 9 bases between the two ends. The CDR3 region is CASTPDGTDTQYF. CDR3 bases: TGTGCCAGCACCCCGGACGGCACAGATACGCAGTATTTT.

About this clonotype itself: A much larger clone lies one base from this, so it may be a read error. The J gene is TRBJ2-7, the V gene TRBV19, with TRBD2 as a possible D gene (6 bases). Germline CDR1 reads LNHDA; CDR2 reads SQIVND (reference sequence). This CDR3 comprises 14 residues. Here the CDR3 reads CASSISSVTYVQYF. The CDR3 coding sequence is TGTGCCAGTAGTATCTCTAGCGTTACCTACGTGCAGTACTTC.